These 25 T cell receptor beta chains share one sample of origin, sequenced in a study of cytomegalovirus exposure and HLA in healthy donors. The PCR employed 60 Vbeta primers together with 13 Jbeta primers. Assay used: immunoSEQ multiplex PCR; TCRdb lists only in-frame clones, some missing. Of approximately 92,000 clones listed, 70% to 80% were seen once; the top ten hold under 10%. The sample comprised PBMCs. Source of these receptors: a man aged 55-75 years in good health and CMV-seronegative.

This clone is a singleton in its sample. This sequence joins TRBV19 and TRBJ2-7; a weak D match, TRBD2 (5 bases). V lost 3 bases and J lost 5, with 14 bases in between. The CDR3 loop spans 14 amino acids. From germline, CDR1 is LNHDA and CDR2 SQIVND (reference sequence). The CDR3 bases are TGTGCCAGTAGTATGGCGGTGGTGAGGGACGAGCAGTACTTC. Its translation: CASSMAVVRDEQYF.

The chain combines TRBV14 with TRBJ2-3; D gene ambiguous. Germline CDR1 reads SGHDN; CDR2 reads FVKESK. CDR3 length: 16 amino acids. Trimming removed 1 base at V and 4 bases at J, with 15 bases between. The DNA for the CDR3 is TGTGCCAGCAGCCAAGGTCGTCCTAGGTGGGCAGATACGCAGTATTTT. This encodes CASSQGRPRWADTQYF.

This chain joins TRBV5-1 and TRBJ2-2, with a possible D match to TRBD2 (5 bases). In germline, CDR1 is SGHRS, CDR2 YFSETQ. V was cut by 0 bases and J by 0 bases, with 6 bases left in between. This CDR3 is built from 15 residues. CDR3 nucleotide sequence: TGCGCCAGCAGCTTGGGGAGGTCGAACACCGGGGAGCTGTTTTTT. Its translation is CASSLGRSNTGELFF. Full variable domain (rest looked up from reference TRBV5-1 and TRBJ2-2): KAGVTQTPRYLIKTRGQQVTLSCSPISGHRSVSWYQQTPGQGLQFLFEYFSETQRNKGNFPGRFSGRQFSNSRSEMNVSTLELGDSALYLCASSLGRSNTGELFFGEGSRLTVL.

This clone was recorded once. The chain links TRBV4-3 to TRBJ1-2; D gene ambiguous. Germline V gives CDR1 LGHNA, CDR2 YSLEER. The CDR3 is 16 amino acids. Deletions cut 0 bases from V and 0 bases from J, with 11 bases between. DNA of the CDR3: TGCGCCAGCAGCCAAGAAACCCACAGAACTAACTATGGCTACACCTTC. It codes for CASSQETHRTNYGYTF.

The rearrangement joins TRBV6-1 to TRBJ1-1; D gene uncertain. V dropped 6 bases and J dropped 4 bases, with 12 bases sitting between them. This CDR3 is built from 13 residues. In germline, CDR1 is MNHNS, CDR2 SASEGT. The CDR3 DNA sequence: TGTGCCAGCAGCGACCTTGGAGGCACTGAAGCTTTCTTT. Protein sequence: CASSDLGGTEAFF.

V gene TRBV5-1 combines with J gene TRBJ1-1; D gene unclear. Trimming cost V 0 bases and J 3 bases, with 12 bases left between them. Germline CDR1 and CDR2: SGHRS and YFSETQ. This CDR3 region has 15 residues. The CDR3 nucleotides are TGCGCCAGCAGCTTGGATGGGGAACTAGACACTGAAGCTTTCTTT. Protein: CASSLDGELDTEAFF.

CDR3 in DNA: TGCAGCGTTGTAGTAGCGGGACTGAATGAGCAGTTCTTC. Its translation is CSVVVAGLNEQFF. The chain links TRBV29-1 to TRBJ2-1; the match to TRBD2 covers 8 bases. J lost 7 bases, V lost 4 bases, and 6 bases had no gene match. From germline, CDR1 is SQVTM and CDR2 ANQGSEA. CDR3 size: 13 residues.

This CDR3 is CASSPYLMSDTEAFF. The CDR3 region has the DNA TGTGCCAGCAGCCCATACCTAATGAGCGACACTGAAGCTTTCTTT. The chain uses TRBV7-2 and TRBJ1-1; D uncertain. Trimming left V 5 bases short and J 3 bases short, with 16 bases between. CDR1 is SGHTA and CDR2 is FQGNSA in the germline V gene. The CDR3 sequence is 15 residues long. Filled out from reference TRBV7-2 and TRBJ1-1, the complete variable domain reads GAGVSQSPSNKVTEKGKDVELRCDPISGHTALYWYRQSLGQGLEFLIYFQGNSAPDKSGLPSDRFSAERTGGSVSTLTIQRTQQEDSAVYLCASSPYLMSDTEAFFGQGTRLTVV.

The V and J genes are TRBV15 and TRBJ2-7; 7 bases are shared with TRBD1. The germline CDR1 and CDR2 sequences are LNHNV and YYDKDF (reference sequence). Unmatched junction bases numbered 4, after V lost 8 bases and J lost 3 bases. This CDR3 has 12 residues. The CDR3 DNA is TGTGCCACCGGGGACAGAATCTACGAGCAGTACTTC. Translation: CATGDRIYEQYF.

V is TRBV28 and J is TRBJ1-5; D is unclear. Germline V gives CDR1 MDHEN, CDR2 SYDVKM. The CDR3 is 17 amino acids. V was trimmed by 6 bases and J by 0 bases, leaving 18 bases between them. This CDR3 is CASSGAEAGNSNQPQHF. CDR3 nucleotide sequence: TGTGCCAGCAGCGGTGCGGAGGCGGGGAATAGCAATCAGCCCCAGCATTTT. The entire variable domain, with the rest obtained from reference TRBV28 and TRBJ1-5, is as follows: DVKVTQSSRYLVKRTGEKVFLECVQDMDHENMFWYRQDPGLGLRLIYFSYDVKMKEKGDIPEGYSVSREKKERFSLILESASTNQTSMYLCASSGAEAGNSNQPQHFGDGTRLSIL.

This CDR3 reads CASSLTRQTGSYNSPLHF. CDR3 nucleotide sequence: TGTGCCAGCAGTTTAACTCGACAGACTGGCTCCTATAATTCACCCCTCCACTTT. This chain joins TRBV27 and TRBJ1-6; a possible D gene is TRBD1 (5 bases). In germline, CDR1 is MNHEY, CDR2 SMNVEV (reference sequence). The CDR3 consists of 18 residues. The V end was cut by 2 bases, the J end by 0 bases, with 14 bases between.

This clone was seen only a few times. The chain couples TRBV29-1 to TRBJ1-2; perhaps TRBD1 as D (6 bases). The V gene's germline CDR1 is SQVTM and CDR2 ANQGSEA. The CDR3 contains 13 residues. V lost 4 bases and J lost 8, with 17 bases in between. The CDR3 loop reads CSVGGTPGDGYTF. Written as DNA, the CDR3 is TGCAGCGTTGGGGGGACCCCAGGGGACGGCTACACCTTC.

The chain employs TRBV29-1 and TRBJ2-1; TRBD2 matches at 10 bases. Germline lookup yields CDR1 SQVTM and CDR2 ANQGSEA. The CDR3 spans 13 residues. V was clipped by 3 bases and J by 7 bases; unmatched bases: 3. The DNA of the CDR3 is TGCAGCGTTGATTTGACTAGCGGGAATGAGCAGTTCTTC. Amino acid sequence: CSVDLTSGNEQFF.

The V and J genes are TRBV6-5 and TRBJ2-7; 8 bases map to TRBD1. Germline V lookup: CDR1 MNHEY, CDR2 SVGAGI. V lost 7 bases to trimming and J lost 6 bases; unmatched junction nucleotides: 14. The CDR3 is made up of 15 amino acids. The CDR3 bases are TGTGCCAGCACTTATACCCGGCAGGGGGCAGGCGAGCAGTACTTC. As protein: CASTYTRQGAGEQYF.

The chain links TRBV19 to TRBJ2-5, with a tentative D call TRBD2 (6 bases). The CDR3 length is 13 residues. CDR1 is LNHDA, CDR2 SQIVND, per germline (reference sequence). V was pared by 6 bases and J by 0 bases, with 8 bases between. The CDR3, as DNA: TGTGCCAGTAGCCGGGGGAACCAAGAGACCCAGTACTTC. Translating it yields CASSRGNQETQYF.

The rearrangement links TRBV6-5 to TRBJ2-5; possible D gene TRBD2, 6 bases. This CDR3 is 14 amino acids long. CDR1 and CDR2 from the germline V gene are MNHEY and SVGAGI. Trimming took 6 bases from V and 9 from J, leaving 20 bases between them. This CDR3 is CASRQAGDSAAQYF. CDR3 sequence (DNA): TGTGCCAGCAGACAAGCCGGGGACTCCGCGGCCCAGTACTTC.

A few counts support this clone. The J gene is TRBJ2-6, the V gene TRBV4-3; TRBD1 aligns across 7 bases. The CDR3 sequence is 16 residues long. The V gene end was trimmed by 5 bases and the J gene end by 3 bases; junction bases not matched to a gene: 7. Germline CDR1 is LGHNA and CDR2 is YSLEER. In DNA, the CDR3 is TGCGCCAGCAGCACCTCGACAGGGAGTGGGGCCAACGTCCTGACTTTC. This encodes CASSTSTGSGANVLTF.

CDR3 nucleotides: TGTGCCAGCAGCACTGTCGCTGGAAACACCATATATTTT. Translated: CASSTVAGNTIYF. The genes are TRBV5-4 and TRBJ1-3, with no clear D. Trimming removed 4 bases from V and 2 bases from J, with 7 bases in between. CDR1 SGHNT and CDR2 YYREEE come from the germline V gene (reference sequence). This CDR3 spans 13 amino acids.

The DNA of the CDR3 is TGTGCCAGCAGTTTTACCCAGGGCGACTATGGCTACACCTTC. This encodes CASSFTQGDYGYTF. The V call is TRBV6-5, the J call TRBJ1-2; tentative D call: TRBD1 (5 bases). V lost 4 bases, J lost 3 bases, and 12 bases lay in between. The germline CDR1 and CDR2 sequences are MNHEY and SVGAGI. There are 14 residues in the CDR3.

In DNA, the CDR3 is TGTGCCAGCATGGAGTACGAGCAGTACTTC. Its protein is CASMEYEQYF. The chain couples TRBV2 to TRBJ2-7; D call uncertain. The germline gives CDR1 SNHLY, CDR2 FYNNEI. There are 10 residues in the CDR3. The germline V and J ends were trimmed by 7 bases and 4 bases, with 5 bases remaining between them.

The V call is TRBV7-2, the J call TRBJ2-5, with 12 bases matching TRBD2. J was trimmed by 0 bases and V by 5 bases; bases with no gene match: 7. This CDR3 is built from 17 residues. Germline V gene sequence: CDR1 SGHTA, CDR2 FQGNSA. Written as DNA, the CDR3 is TGTGCCAGCAGCCACGGACTAGCGGGAATCTACCAAGAGACCCAGTACTTC. Translation: CASSHGLAGIYQETQYF. The complete variable domain, with remaining parts taken from reference TRBV7-2 and TRBJ2-5, reads GAGVSQSPSNKVTEKGKDVELRCDPISGHTALYWYRQSLGQGLEFLIYFQGNSAPDKSGLPSDRFSAERTGGSVSTLTIQRTQQEDSAVYLCASSHGLAGIYQETQYFGPGTRLLVL.

The table lists this clone with a few counts. V and J are TRBV2 and TRBJ2-1, with D perhaps matching TRBD2 (6 bases). With 6 bases removed from V and 10 bases from J, the gap between germline ends came to 19 bases. The germline gives CDR1 SNHLY, CDR2 FYNNEI. The length of the CDR3 is 14 residues. CDR3: CASRAGTGSREQFF. The CDR3 nucleotides are TGTGCCAGCAGGGCCGGGACTGGGAGTCGCGAGCAGTTCTTC.

The J gene is TRBJ2-7, the V gene TRBV4-2; TRBD2 matches at 8 bases. Losses at the gene ends were 1 base for V and 3 bases for J; bases not matched to a gene: 8. CDR3 size: 16 residues. Germline V gene sequence: CDR1 LGHNA, CDR2 YNFKEQ. The CDR3 DNA follows: TGTGCCAGCAGCCAAGCCGCGACTAGCGTTTACTACGAGCAGTACTTC. Protein product: CASSQAATSVYYEQYF.

CDR3 sequence: CASSRDRGNSYEQYF. CDR3 bases: TGTGCCAGCAGTCGCGACAGGGGGAATTCCTACGAGCAGTACTTC. The chain carries TRBV6-1 and TRBJ2-7; 9 bases are a match to TRBD1. The germline V gene encodes CDR1 MNHNS and CDR2 SASEGT. V dropped 5 bases and J dropped 1; count of bases not matched to a gene: 6. The CDR3 has 15 residues.

The chain couples TRBV11-2 to TRBJ2-1; TRBD2 matches 8 bases. V gave up 5 bases and J gave up 7 bases; unmatched junction bases: 7. The germline V gene encodes CDR1 SGHAT and CDR2 FQNNGV. The CDR3 spans 14 residues. CDR3 residues: CASSLIGGENEQFF. The CDR3 DNA reads TGTGCCAGCAGCCTCATCGGGGGGGAAAATGAGCAGTTCTTC.